The entry below describes one T cell receptor beta chain. The source of the sample is a study of blood T cell repertoires in COVID-19. Study-wide context: Acute-phase and convalescent COVID-19 samples originated in the United States, Italy and Spain. In each case, the material was cDNA or gDNA derived from T cells, B-cell-depleted T cells, or PBMCs.

In the original processing: By means of reference gene primer amplification, nucleated cell counts were estimated. Method: immunoSEQ multiplex PCR; TCRdb's copy keeps in-frame clones and lacks some. The V and J calls and clone size were taken over from that table, and D and trimming were inferred from the DNA. The repertoire holds 55,000 to 75,000 clones, with roughly 80% as singletons. The germline gives CDR1 SQVTM, CDR2 ANQGSEA. The CDR3 is made up of 13 amino acids. The J segment lost 6 bases and the V segment lost 4 bases, leaving 8 bases of the junction unmatched. One Seattle source followed patients from active infection through their disease course.

The chain is built from TRBV29-1 and TRBJ1-1, with 7 nucleotides matching TRBD1. Input material: peripheral blood. This TCR derives from a man of 80 years or more with COVID-19, enrolled during active disease. In DNA form, the CDR3 reads TGCAGCGTTGCGACAGGGAGATTGGCTGAAGCTTTCTTT. Protein product: CSVATGRLAEAFF.